A selection of T cell receptor beta chains follows, all from one sample in a study of cytomegalovirus exposure and HLA in healthy donors. Only in-frame clones appear in the TCRdb table, and some are missing; sequencing was by immunoSEQ multiplex PCR. The sample consists of around 180,000 clones, around 82% of them appearing once. Sequenced: PBMCs. The receptors come from a man younger than 35 in good health and CMV-seronegative. Both conserved end residues are trimmed from each CDR3. Size values are once, few and many counts, or a class for expanded clones, and some rows have none.

J gene	clone size	V gene	CDR3 length	CDR3 protein
TRBJ2-2	.	TRBV11-3	15	ASSPPGGGVSSGELF
TRBJ2-7	.	TRBV2	11	ASSRDRGYEQY
TRBJ2-1	.	TRBV6-6	12	ASIKTGVNNEQF
TRBJ1-5	once	TRBV7-2	12	ASSFNYFHQPQH
TRBJ2-3	.	TRBV7-3	11	ASSKTSTDTQY
TRBJ2-3	.	TRBV4-3	13	ASSQAGHGTDTQY
TRBJ2-1	.	TRBV10-3	11	AISEELNNEQF
TRBJ1-3	.	TRBV27	15	ASSRKGHRSSGNTIY
TRBJ2-2	.	TRBV27	14	ASSLRAGGQSGELF
TRBJ2-5	.	TRBV28	10	ASSPSELTQY
TRBJ1-2	once	TRBV6-1	10	ASRSGGHGYT
TRBJ1-1	.	TRBV27	10	ASRPQGAEAF
TRBJ1-2	.	TRBV7-2	13	ASSLTYTGDYGYT
TRBJ2-1	.	TRBV5-1	14	ASNLTPGQGINEQF
TRBJ2-1	.	TRBV19	13	ASISTSGDPNEQF
TRBJ2-7	.	TRBV28	13	ASSLTGTGQYEQY
TRBJ2-7	once	TRBV10-2	11	ASSGRGGNEQY
TRBJ2-1	.	TRBV28	13	ASSSRTRTANEQF
TRBJ1-2	.	TRBV11-2	11	ASSLSGRRGYT
TRBJ2-7	.	TRBV11-2	13	ASSLSRDNHYEQY
TRBJ1-4	few	TRBV9	11	ASSLDGREKLF
TRBJ2-7	.	TRBV7-3	16	ASSLMASGREIHYEQY
TRBJ2-5	.	TRBV10-3	10	ATSGREEAQY
TRBJ2-1	.	TRBV6-4	14	ASSDSSSGGAGEQF
TRBJ2-3	once	TRBV5-1	14	ASREQGPTLTDTQY
TRBJ2-5	once	TRBV19	9	ASSAEETQY
TRBJ1-5	.	TRBV7-2	11	ASSSTMYLPQH
TRBJ1-1	.	TRBV7-2	11	ASSLVYGAEAF
TRBJ1-2	.	TRBV10-3	11	AISEAGGGGYT
TRBJ1-2	.	TRBV7-2	13	ASSLAAGVDYGYT
TRBJ1-3	.	TRBV4-1	15	ASSQDSRRGTGNTIY
TRBJ1-3	.	TRBV28	12	ASSYPGTGDTIY
TRBJ1-6	.	TRBV28	12	ASSRTGSNSPLH
TRBJ1-4	.	TRBV7-2	17	ASSLIVAGVHSTNEKLF